This T cell receptor beta chain was recorded in a study of T-cell reconstitution after alpha-beta-depleted transplantation in children. This clonotype was counted ten times or more. V was clipped by 5 bases and J by 5 bases; unmatched bases: 9. The CDR3 loop spans 15 amino acids. Construction of the TCRbeta library involved unique molecular identifiers. Via MiXCR, TCRdb re-called the PCR reads, giving one row per CDR3 protein. Of around 200,000 distinct CDR3 sequences in the sample, more than 6.5% were seen once. The rearrangement links TRBV12-3 or TRBV12-4 to TRBJ2-3; 8 positions match TRBD2. This clonotype was obtained from a human donor who donated a stem cell graft to a child with Wiskott-Aldrich syndrome. This specimen consisted of PBMCs from the stem cell graft donor, obtained from the stem cell graft. Written as DNA, the CDR3 is TGTGCCAGCAGTCTCTTTAGCGGGATGGGAGATACGCAGTATTTT. It is translated as CASSLFSGMGDTQYF.